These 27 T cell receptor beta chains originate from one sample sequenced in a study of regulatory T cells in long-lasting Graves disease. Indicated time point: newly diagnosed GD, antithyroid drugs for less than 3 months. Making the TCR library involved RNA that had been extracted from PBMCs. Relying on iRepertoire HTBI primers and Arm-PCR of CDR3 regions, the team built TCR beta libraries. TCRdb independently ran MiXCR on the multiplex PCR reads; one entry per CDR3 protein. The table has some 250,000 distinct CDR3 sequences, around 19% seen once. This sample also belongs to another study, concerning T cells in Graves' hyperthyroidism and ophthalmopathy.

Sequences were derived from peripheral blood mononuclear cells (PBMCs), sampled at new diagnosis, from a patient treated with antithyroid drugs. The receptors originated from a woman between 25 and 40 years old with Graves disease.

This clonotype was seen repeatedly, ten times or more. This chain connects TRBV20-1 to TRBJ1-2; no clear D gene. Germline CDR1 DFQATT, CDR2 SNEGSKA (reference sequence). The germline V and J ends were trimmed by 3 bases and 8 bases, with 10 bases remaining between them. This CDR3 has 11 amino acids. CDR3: CSASPKDGYTF. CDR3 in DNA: TGCAGTGCTAGTCCCAAAGACGGCTACACCTTC.

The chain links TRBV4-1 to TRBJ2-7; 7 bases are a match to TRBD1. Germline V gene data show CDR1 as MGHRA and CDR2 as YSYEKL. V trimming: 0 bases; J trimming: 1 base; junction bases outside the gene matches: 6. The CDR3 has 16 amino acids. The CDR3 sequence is CASSQDPRGYSYEQYF. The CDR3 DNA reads TGCGCCAGCAGCCAAGACCCCAGGGGGTATTCCTACGAGCAGTACTTC.

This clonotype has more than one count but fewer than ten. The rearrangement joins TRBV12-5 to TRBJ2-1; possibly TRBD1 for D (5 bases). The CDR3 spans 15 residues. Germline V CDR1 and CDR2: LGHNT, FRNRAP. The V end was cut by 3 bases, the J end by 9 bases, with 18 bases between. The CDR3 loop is CASGLGRVQVGEQFF. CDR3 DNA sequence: TGTGCTAGTGGTTTAGGCAGGGTGCAGGTCGGTGAGCAGTTCTTC.

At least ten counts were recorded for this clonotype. The CDR3 is CSAPGLAGGNTDTQYF. In DNA, the CDR3 is TGCAGTGCTCCGGGACTAGCGGGGGGGAACACAGATACGCAGTATTTT. This chain links TRBV20-1 with TRBJ2-3, with 16 nucleotides matching TRBD2. Trimming cost V 5 bases and J 2 bases; bases outside gene matches: 4. Looked up from germline, CDR1 is DFQATT and CDR2 is SNEGSKA (reference sequence). This CDR3 has 16 amino acids.

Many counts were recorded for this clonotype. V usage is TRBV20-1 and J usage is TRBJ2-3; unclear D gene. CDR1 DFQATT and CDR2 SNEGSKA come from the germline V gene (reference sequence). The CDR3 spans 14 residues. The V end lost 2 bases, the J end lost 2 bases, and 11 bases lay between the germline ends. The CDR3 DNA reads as TGCAGTGCTAGATATGTGGTAACCACAGATACGCAGTATTTT. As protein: CSARYVVTTDTQYF.

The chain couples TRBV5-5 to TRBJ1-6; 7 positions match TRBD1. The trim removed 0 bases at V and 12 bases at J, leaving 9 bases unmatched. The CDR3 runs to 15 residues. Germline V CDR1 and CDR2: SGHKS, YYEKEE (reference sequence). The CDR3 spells CASSLERQGEGPLHF. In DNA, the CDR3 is TGTGCCAGCAGCTTGGAACGGCAGGGGGAAGGACCCCTCCACTTT. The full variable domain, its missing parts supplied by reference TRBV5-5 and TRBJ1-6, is DAGVTQSPTHLIKTRGQQVTLRCSPISGHKSVSWYQQVLGQGPQFIFQYYEKEERGRGNFPDRFSARQFPNYSSELNVNALLLGDSALYLCASSLERQGEGPLHFGNGTRLTVT.

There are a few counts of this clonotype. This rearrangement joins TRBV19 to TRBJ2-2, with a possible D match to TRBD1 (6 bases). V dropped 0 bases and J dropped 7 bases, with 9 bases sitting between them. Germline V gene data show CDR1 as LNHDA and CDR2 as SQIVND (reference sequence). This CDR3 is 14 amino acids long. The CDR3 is CASSIDQGNGELFF. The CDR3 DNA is TGTGCCAGTAGTATAGATCAGGGGAACGGGGAGCTGTTTTTT.

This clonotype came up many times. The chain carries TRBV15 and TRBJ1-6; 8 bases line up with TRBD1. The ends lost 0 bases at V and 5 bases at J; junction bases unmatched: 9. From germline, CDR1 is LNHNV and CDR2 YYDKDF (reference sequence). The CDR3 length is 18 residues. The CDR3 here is CATSRDPRTGSHNSPLHF. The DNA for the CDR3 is TGTGCCACCAGCAGAGATCCCCGGACAGGGTCCCATAATTCACCCCTCCACTTT.

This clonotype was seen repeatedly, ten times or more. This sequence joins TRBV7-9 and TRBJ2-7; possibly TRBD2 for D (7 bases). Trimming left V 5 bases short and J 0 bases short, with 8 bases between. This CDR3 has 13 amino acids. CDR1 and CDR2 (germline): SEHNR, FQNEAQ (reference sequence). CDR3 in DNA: TGTGCCAGCAGCGGGGGGGCCTCCTACGAGCAGTACTTC. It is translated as CASSGGASYEQYF.

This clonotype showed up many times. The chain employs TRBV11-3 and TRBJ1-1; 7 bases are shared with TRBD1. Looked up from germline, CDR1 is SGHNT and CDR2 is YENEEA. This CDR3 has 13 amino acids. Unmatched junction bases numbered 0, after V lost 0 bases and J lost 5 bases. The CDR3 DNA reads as TGTGCCAGCAGCTTAGAACAGGGGACTGAAGCTTTCTTT. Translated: CASSLEQGTEAFF.

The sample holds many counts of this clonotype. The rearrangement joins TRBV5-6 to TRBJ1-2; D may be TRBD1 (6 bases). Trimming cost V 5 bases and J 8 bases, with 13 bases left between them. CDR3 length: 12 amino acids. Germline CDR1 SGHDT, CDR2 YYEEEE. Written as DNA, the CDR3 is TGTGCCAGCAGGACAGGAGAAGTCGGCTACACCTTC. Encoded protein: CASRTGEVGYTF.

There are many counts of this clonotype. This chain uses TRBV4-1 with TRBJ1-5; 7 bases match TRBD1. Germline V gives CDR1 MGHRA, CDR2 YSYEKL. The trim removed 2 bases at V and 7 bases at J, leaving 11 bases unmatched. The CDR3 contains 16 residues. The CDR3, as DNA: TGCGCCAGCAGCCAACCGATACAGGGGAATGGCCAGCCCCAGCATTTT. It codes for CASSQPIQGNGQPQHF.

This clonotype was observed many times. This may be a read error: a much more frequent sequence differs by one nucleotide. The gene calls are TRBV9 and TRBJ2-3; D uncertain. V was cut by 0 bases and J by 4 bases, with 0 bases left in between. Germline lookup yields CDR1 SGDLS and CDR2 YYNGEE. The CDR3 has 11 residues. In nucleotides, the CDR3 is TGTGCCAGCAGCGTAGCAGATACGCAGTATTTT. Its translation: CASSVADTQYF.

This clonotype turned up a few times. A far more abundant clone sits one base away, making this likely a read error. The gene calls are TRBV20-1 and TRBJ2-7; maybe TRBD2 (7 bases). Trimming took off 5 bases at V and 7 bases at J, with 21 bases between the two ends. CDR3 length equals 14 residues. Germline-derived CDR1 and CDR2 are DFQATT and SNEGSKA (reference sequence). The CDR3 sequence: CSAFWGGAYNEQYF. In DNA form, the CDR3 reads TGCAGTGCTTTTTGGGGGGGCGCGTACAATGAGCAGTACTTC.

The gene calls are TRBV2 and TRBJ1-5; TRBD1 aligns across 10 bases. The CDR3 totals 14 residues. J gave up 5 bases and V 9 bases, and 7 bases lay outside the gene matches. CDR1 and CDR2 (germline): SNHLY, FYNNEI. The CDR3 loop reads CASTGTGADQPQHF. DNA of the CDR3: TGTGCCAGTACCGGGACAGGGGCGGATCAGCCCCAGCATTTT.

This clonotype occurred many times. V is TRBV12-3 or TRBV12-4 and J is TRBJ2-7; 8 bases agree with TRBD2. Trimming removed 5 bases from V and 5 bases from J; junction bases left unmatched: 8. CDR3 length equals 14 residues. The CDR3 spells CASSITGGLNEQYF. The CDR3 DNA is TGTGCCAGCAGTATCACGGGGGGGCTGAACGAGCAGTACTTC.

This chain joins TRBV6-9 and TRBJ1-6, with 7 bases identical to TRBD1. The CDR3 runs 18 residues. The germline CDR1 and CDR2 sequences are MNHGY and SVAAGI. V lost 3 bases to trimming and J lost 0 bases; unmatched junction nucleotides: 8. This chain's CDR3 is CASSYSGGRLSYNSPLHF. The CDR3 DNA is TGTGCCAGCAGTTACTCAGGGGGGCGCCTCTCCTATAATTCACCCCTCCACTTT.

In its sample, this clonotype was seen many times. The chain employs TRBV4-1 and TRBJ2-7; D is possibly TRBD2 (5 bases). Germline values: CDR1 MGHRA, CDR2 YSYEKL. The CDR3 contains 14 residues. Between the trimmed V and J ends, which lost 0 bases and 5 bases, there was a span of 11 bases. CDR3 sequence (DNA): TGCGCCAGCAGCCAAGAAAGGGAGTTGGACGAGCAGTACTTC. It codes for CASSQERELDEQYF.

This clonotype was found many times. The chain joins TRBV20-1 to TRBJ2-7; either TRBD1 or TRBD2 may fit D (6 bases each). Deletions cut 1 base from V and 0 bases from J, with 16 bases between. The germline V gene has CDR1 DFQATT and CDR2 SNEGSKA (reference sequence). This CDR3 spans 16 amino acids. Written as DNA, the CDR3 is TGCAGTGCTAGAGGTGGGGGCAGGGGAGGCTCCTACGAGCAGTACTTC. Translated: CSARGGGRGGSYEQYF.

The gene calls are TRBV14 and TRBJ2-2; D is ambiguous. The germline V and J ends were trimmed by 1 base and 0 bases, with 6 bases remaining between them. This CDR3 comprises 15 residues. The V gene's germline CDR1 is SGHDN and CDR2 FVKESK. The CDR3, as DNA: TGTGCCAGCAGCCAAGTTCTACCGAACACCGGGGAGCTGTTTTTT. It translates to CASSQVLPNTGELFF. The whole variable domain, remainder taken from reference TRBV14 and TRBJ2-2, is EAGVTQFPSHSVIEKGQTVTLRCDPISGHDNLYWYRRVMGKEIKFLLHFVKESKQDESGMPNNRFLAERTGGTYSTLKVQPAELEDSGVYFCASSQVLPNTGELFFGEGSRLTVL.

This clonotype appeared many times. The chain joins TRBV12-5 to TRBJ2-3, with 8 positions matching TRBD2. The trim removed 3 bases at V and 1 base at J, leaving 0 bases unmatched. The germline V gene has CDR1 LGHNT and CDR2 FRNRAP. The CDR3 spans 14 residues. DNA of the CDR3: TGTGCTAGTGGTTTTAGCGGGGGCACAGATACGCAGTATTTT. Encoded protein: CASGFSGGTDTQYF. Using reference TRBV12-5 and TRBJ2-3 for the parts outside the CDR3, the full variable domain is DARVTQTPRHKVTEMGQEVTMRCQPILGHNTVFWYRQTMMQGLELLAYFRNRAPLDDSGMPKDRFSAEMPDATLATLKIQPSEPRDSAVYFCASGFSGGTDTQYFGPGTRLTVL.

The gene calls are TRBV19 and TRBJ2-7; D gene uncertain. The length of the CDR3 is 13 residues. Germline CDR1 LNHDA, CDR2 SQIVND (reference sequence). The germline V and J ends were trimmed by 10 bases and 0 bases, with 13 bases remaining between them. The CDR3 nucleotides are TGTGCCACCCGGACGGCGAGCTCCTACGAGCAGTACTTC. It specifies CATRTASSYEQYF.

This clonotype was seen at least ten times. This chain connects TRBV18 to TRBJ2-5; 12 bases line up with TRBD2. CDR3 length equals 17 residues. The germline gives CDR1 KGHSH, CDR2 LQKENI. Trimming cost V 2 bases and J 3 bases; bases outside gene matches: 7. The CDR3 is CASSPSARLAGEETQYF. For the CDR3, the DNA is TGTGCCAGCTCACCAAGCGCGAGACTAGCGGGGGAAGAGACCCAGTACTTC.

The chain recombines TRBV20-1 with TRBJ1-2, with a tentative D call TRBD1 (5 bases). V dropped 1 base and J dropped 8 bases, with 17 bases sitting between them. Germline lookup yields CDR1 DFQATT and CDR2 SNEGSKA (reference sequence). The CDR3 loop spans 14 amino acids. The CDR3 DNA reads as TGCAGTGCTAGAGGGGGGGGTGGACTCTACGGCTACACCTTC. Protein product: CSARGGGGLYGYTF.

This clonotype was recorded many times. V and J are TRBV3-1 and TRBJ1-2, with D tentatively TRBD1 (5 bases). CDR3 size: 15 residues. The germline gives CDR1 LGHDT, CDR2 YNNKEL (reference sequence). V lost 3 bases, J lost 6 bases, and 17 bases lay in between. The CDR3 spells CASSQGPQGGNGYTF. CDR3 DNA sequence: TGTGCCAGCAGCCAGGGCCCCCAGGGAGGGAATGGCTACACCTTC.

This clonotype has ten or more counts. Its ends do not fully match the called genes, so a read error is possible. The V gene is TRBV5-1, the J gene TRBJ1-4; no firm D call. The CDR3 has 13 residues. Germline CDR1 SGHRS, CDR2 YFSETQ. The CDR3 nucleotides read TGTGCCAGCAGTCGCGGACCTAATGAAAAACTGTTTTTT. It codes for CASSRGPNEKLFF.

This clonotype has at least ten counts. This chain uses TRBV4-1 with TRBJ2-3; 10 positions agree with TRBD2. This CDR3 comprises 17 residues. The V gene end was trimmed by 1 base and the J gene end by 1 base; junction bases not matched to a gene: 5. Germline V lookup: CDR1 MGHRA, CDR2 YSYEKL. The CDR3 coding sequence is TGCGCCAGCAGCCAAGGGGGAGCGGGGGGGGGCACAGATACGCAGTATTTT. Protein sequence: CASSQGGAGGGTDTQYF.